Included here is one TCR beta chain sequence, with context. This sample was taken from a study of cytomegalovirus exposure and HLA in healthy donors. V dropped 6 bases and J dropped 5; count of bases not matched to a gene: 5. Germline values: CDR1 SGHAT, CDR2 FQNNGV. CDR3 length: 15 amino acids. Data came from immunoSEQ multiplex PCR; TCRdb stores just in-frame clones and leaves some out. The sample has roughly 150,000 clones, approximately 86% seen once. The V call is TRBV11-2, the J call TRBJ1-4; 11 bases match TRBD1. This receptor was obtained from a woman aged 18-35 years in good health and CMV-seronegative. Sequenced: PBMCs. The CDR3 sequence: CASSSDRGRNEKLFF. In nucleotides, the CDR3 is TGTGCCAGCAGTTCGGACAGGGGGCGCAATGAAAAACTGTTTTTT. The variable domain in full, with the rest retrieved from reference TRBV11-2 and TRBJ1-4, is EAGVAQSPRYKIIEKRQSVAFWCNPISGHATLYWYQQILGQGPKLLIQFQNNGVVDDSQLPKDRFSAERLKGVDSTLKIQPAKLEDSAVYLCASSSDRGRNEKLFFGSGTQLSVL.